Below, 10 T cell receptor beta chains from the same sample are listed, as sequenced in a study of shared clonotypes between healthy human individuals. Naive CD8 populations comprised CD45RO-negative cells positively selected for CCR7, excluding terminally differentiated effector memory CD45RA+ cells. Data came from immunoSEQ multiplex PCR; TCRdb stores just in-frame clones and leaves some out. Found here are millions of clones, 85% to 95% of them singletons; the top ten hold 0.85% to 1.2%. What was sequenced was naive CD8+ T cells sorted from blood. Source of these receptors: a man between 18 and 35 years old in good health.

The chain employs TRBV6-1 and TRBJ2-3; D is ambiguous. This CDR3 spans 13 amino acids. Trimming took 8 bases from V and 3 from J, leaving 12 bases between them. CDR1 and CDR2 from the germline V gene are MNHNS and SASEGT. The CDR3 sequence: CASDPEVTDTQYF. Here the CDR3 DNA reads TGTGCCAGCGATCCAGAGGTGACAGATACGCAGTATTTT.

J is TRBJ1-3 and V is TRBV9, with 7 bases matching TRBD1. Looked up from germline, CDR1 is SGDLS and CDR2 is YYNGEE. The CDR3 extends over 12 amino acids. With V trimmed by 3 bases and J by 14 bases, 8 bases remained unmatched. This CDR3 is CASSASGTELYF. Here the CDR3 DNA reads TGTGCCAGCAGCGCATCCGGGACAGAATTATATTTT. The complete variable domain, with remaining parts taken from reference TRBV9 and TRBJ1-3, reads DSGVTQTPKHLITATGQRVTLRCSPRSGDLSVYWYQQSLDQGLQFLIQYYNGEERAKGNILERFSAQQFPDLHSELNLSSLELGDSALYFCASSASGTELYFGEGSWLTVV.

Notes on this clone: This same CDR3 is encoded by further DNA sequences in the sample. The CDR3: CASSYSTGYQETQYF. The CDR3 region has the DNA TGTGCCAGCAGTTACTCGACGGGCTATCAAGAGACCCAGTACTTC. The V and J genes are TRBV6-5 and TRBJ2-5; D ambiguous. Trimming pared 0 bases from V and 2 bases from J, leaving 10 bases between. CDR3 size: 15 residues. Germline lookup yields CDR1 MNHEY and CDR2 SVGAGI.

The chain has TRBV7-2 and TRBJ2-7, with 8 bases fitting TRBD2. Per germline, CDR1 SGHTA and CDR2 FQGNSA. This CDR3 contains 14 residues. Trimming at V came to 5 bases and at J to 4 bases, leaving 7 bases not matched to a gene. The CDR3 DNA reads as TGTGCCAGCAGCATTAGCGGGGTGCTTTACGAGCAGTACTTC. Translating gives CASSISGVLYEQYF.

The V gene is TRBV5-8, the J gene TRBJ2-2; D uncertain. The CDR3 consists of 19 residues. The V end was cut by 2 bases, the J end by 1 base, with 21 bases between. From germline, CDR1 is SGHTS and CDR2 YDEGEE. The DNA for the CDR3 is TGTGCCAGCAGCTTACCACCTATACTTACGGCAGGGAACACCGGGGAGCTGTTTTTT. It codes for CASSLPPILTAGNTGELFF.

This chain connects TRBV9 to TRBJ2-7, with D possibly being TRBD1 (5 bases). Deletions cut 5 bases from V and 0 bases from J, with 12 bases between. Germline V gene data show CDR1 as SGDLS and CDR2 as YYNGEE. The CDR3 sequence is 14 residues long. This CDR3 is CASSDDSSSYEQYF. The DNA of the CDR3 is TGTGCCAGCAGTGACGACAGTAGCTCCTACGAGCAGTACTTC.

The V and J genes are TRBV7-6 and TRBJ2-1; 8 bases agree with TRBD2. This CDR3 has 15 residues. The V and J ends lost 5 bases and 8 bases, in that order; junction bases with no gene match: 11. Germline V gives CDR1 SGHVS, CDR2 FNYEAQ. CDR3 protein: CASSARAGGVDEQFF. For the CDR3, the DNA is TGTGCCAGCAGCGCACGCGCGGGGGGAGTGGATGAGCAGTTCTTC.

This clone was detected only once. The chain recombines TRBV28 with TRBJ2-7; D is uncertain. V shed 6 bases and J shed 3 bases, with 18 bases lying between them. Germline lookup yields CDR1 MDHEN and CDR2 SYDVKM. This CDR3 comprises 15 residues. CDR3 coding DNA: TGTGCCAGCAGGCTCCGTCAGGCAGACCTCTACGAGCAGTACTTC. Its translation is CASRLRQADLYEQYF. Filled out from reference TRBV28 and TRBJ2-7, the complete variable domain reads DVKVTQSSRYLVKRTGEKVFLECVQDMDHENMFWYRQDPGLGLRLIYFSYDVKMKEKGDIPEGYSVSREKKERFSLILESASTNQTSMYLCASRLRQADLYEQYFGPGTRLTVT.

The chain combines TRBV11-2 with TRBJ2-7; no clear D gene. The CDR3 runs to 14 residues. CDR1 and CDR2 (germline): SGHAT, FQNNGV. V dropped 5 bases and J dropped 2 bases, with 13 bases sitting between them. The CDR3 spells CASSPSQDPYEQYF. The CDR3 nucleotides are TGTGCCAGCAGCCCCTCCCAGGATCCCTACGAGCAGTACTTC.

This clone occurred once. V gene TRBV2 combines with J gene TRBJ2-2, with 10 bases lining up with TRBD1. Germline V gene sequence: CDR1 SNHLY, CDR2 FYNNEI. CDR3 length: 17 residues. V was pared by 5 bases and J by 1 base, with 7 bases of the junction left unmatched. The CDR3 reads CASSLAGTGENTGELFF. CDR3 nucleotides: TGTGCCAGCAGTCTTGCCGGGACAGGGGAGAACACCGGGGAGCTGTTTTTT.